Detailed here is one TCR beta chain. Its specificity is unknown. These data are taken from a study of identical twins. TCRdb re-called the 5' RACE reads with MiXCR, one entry per CDR3 protein. The table includes 400,000 or so distinct CDR3 sequences, about 10% detected once. Study observations and caveats: Cross-sectional statistical analysis, not tracking of the same donors, underpinned the conclusions. Insertions ran lower in abundant cord blood beta clonotypes, though not in memory repertoires. Twin-shared out-of-frame alpha sequences showed excess low generation probability. Surplus twin overlap in beta out-of-frame sequences was less pronounced.

From germline, CDR1 is SEHNR and CDR2 FQNEAQ (reference sequence). The CDR3 length is 17 residues. Trimming stripped 5 bases from V and 0 bases from J, with 17 bases between. The chain couples TRBV7-9 to TRBJ2-4, with a tentative D call TRBD2 (5 bases). This clonotype was sampled from a woman aged 50 to 65 in good health. Sequences were obtained from naive T cells sorted from blood. The CDR3 DNA is TGTGCCAGCAGCCCCTACGACCGGGGTCGAGCCAAAAACATTCAGTACTTC. It encodes CASSPYDRGRAKNIQYF. The entire variable domain, with the rest obtained from reference TRBV7-9 and TRBJ2-4, is as follows: DTGVSQNPRHKITKRGQNVTFRCDPISEHNRLYWYRQTLGQGPEFLTYFQNEAQLEKSRLLSDRFSAERPKGSFSTLEIQRTEQGDSAMYLCASSPYDRGRAKNIQYFGAGTRLSVL.